A single sample is the source of the 17 T cell receptor beta chains below, sequenced in a study of T cells after yellow fever vaccination. TCRdb re-called the 5' RACE reads with MiXCR, one entry per CDR3 protein. The sample lists some 300,000 distinct CDR3 sequences; 7% to 9% were seen once. The material sequenced was PBMCs, taken 45 days after the first yellow fever vaccination. These receptors originate from a man younger than 35 who received the YFV17D yellow fever vaccine.

This chain links TRBV29-1 with TRBJ2-1; TRBD2 agrees at 9 bases. V gave up 4 bases and J gave up 7 bases; unmatched junction bases: 14. Germline values: CDR1 SQVTM, CDR2 ANQGSEA. This CDR3 comprises 16 residues. The CDR3 nucleotides are TGCAGCGTTGGGGCCGCGGCGGGGGGGCCTCGAAATGAGCAGTTCTTC. Translation: CSVGAAAGGPRNEQFF.

This clonotype was seen a few times. The CDR3: CASRTGTIVSGANVLTF. CDR3 in DNA: TGTGCCAGCAGAACCGGGACTATAGTCTCTGGGGCCAACGTCCTGACTTTC. J is TRBJ2-6 and V is TRBV27; the match to TRBD2 covers 7 bases. The CDR3 has 17 amino acids. In germline, CDR1 is MNHEY, CDR2 SMNVEV (reference sequence). With V trimmed by 6 bases and J by 0 bases, 8 bases remained unmatched.

This clonotype has only a few counts. The chain recombines TRBV5-4 with TRBJ1-1, with D possibly being TRBD1 (6 bases). Trimming took off 0 bases at V and 5 bases at J, with 11 bases between the two ends. CDR3 length: 14 residues. Looked up from germline, CDR1 is SGHNT and CDR2 is YYREEE (reference sequence). The CDR3 sequence: CASSLEGGITEAFF. CDR3 nucleotides: TGTGCCAGCAGCTTGGAGGGGGGGATAACTGAAGCTTTCTTT.

This chain joins TRBV7-9 and TRBJ2-3, with a tentative D call TRBD2 (6 bases). This CDR3 contains 14 residues. V lost 7 bases to trimming and J lost 1 base, with 12 bases between them. Germline V gene data show CDR1 as SEHNR and CDR2 as FQNEAQ (reference sequence). CDR3 in DNA: TGTGCCAGCATGAAGGGGACTGGCACAGATACGCAGTATTTT. This codes for CASMKGTGTDTQYF. The complete variable domain, with remaining parts taken from reference TRBV7-9 and TRBJ2-3, reads DTGVSQNPRHKITKRGQNVTFRCDPISEHNRLYWYRQTLGQGPEFLTYFQNEAQLEKSRLLSDRFSAERPKGSFSTLEIQRTEQGDSAMYLCASMKGTGTDTQYFGPGTRLTVL.

The chain joins TRBV7-6 to TRBJ2-5; D uncertain. Per germline, CDR1 SGHVS and CDR2 FNYEAQ. Trimming stripped 1 base from V and 3 bases from J, with 12 bases between. This CDR3 has 15 amino acids. The CDR3 loop is CASSLGVGGKETQYF. CDR3 DNA: TGTGCCAGCAGCTTAGGTGTAGGCGGAAAAGAGACCCAGTACTTC. Looking up the rest from reference TRBV7-6 and TRBJ2-5 gives the full variable domain: GAGVSQSPRYKVTKRGQDVALRCDPISGHVSLYWYRQALGQGPEFLTYFNYEAQQDKSGLPNDRFSAERPEGSISTLTIQRTEQRDSAMYRCASSLGVGGKETQYFGPGTRLLVL.

Worth noting for this clonotype: The germline gene is not matched at one end of the junction; a read error may be the cause. The chain combines TRBV6-4 with TRBJ2-1; 10 nucleotides match TRBD1. The germline gives CDR1 MRHNA, CDR2 SNTAGT. CDR3 length equals 15 residues. CDR3 bases: TGTGCCAGCAGCCTGACAGGGGGCTCCTACAATGTGCAGTTCTTC. The encoded protein is CASSLTGGSYNVQFF.

The chain has TRBV19 and TRBJ2-2; TRBD1 might be the D (6 bases). Deletions cut 5 bases from V and 5 bases from J, with 15 bases between. This CDR3 comprises 15 residues. Germline lookup yields CDR1 LNHDA and CDR2 SQIVND (reference sequence). The CDR3 region is CASSFAWTVTGELFF. The CDR3 DNA reads as TGTGCCAGTAGTTTCGCCTGGACAGTTACCGGGGAGCTGTTTTTT.

The chain has TRBV5-1 and TRBJ2-7; no definite D call. Trimming stripped 6 bases from V and 2 bases from J, with 15 bases between. The CDR3 is 14 residues long. Per germline, CDR1 SGHRS and CDR2 YFSETQ. CDR3: CASTPADVTYEQYF. CDR3 in DNA: TGCGCCAGCACCCCGGCGGACGTGACCTACGAGCAGTACTTC.

This clonotype occurred once. The chain employs TRBV19 and TRBJ1-6; maybe TRBD1 (5 bases). Trimming removed 4 bases at V and 7 bases at J, with 14 bases between. From germline, CDR1 is LNHDA and CDR2 SQIVND (reference sequence). The CDR3 contains 15 residues. This CDR3 is CASSTSVTANSPLHF. CDR3 DNA sequence: TGTGCCAGTAGTACGTCGGTGACAGCCAATTCACCCCTCCACTTT.

In its sample, this clonotype was seen a few times. V and J are TRBV7-3 and TRBJ1-1; unclear D gene. Germline CDR1 SGHTA, CDR2 FQGTGA. The CDR3 totals 13 residues. V was pared by 3 bases and J by 1 base, with 6 bases between. In DNA, the CDR3 is TGTGCCAGCAGCTTGTTCCAGAACACTGAAGCTTTCTTT. Translating gives CASSLFQNTEAFF. The complete variable domain, with remaining parts taken from reference TRBV7-3 and TRBJ1-1, reads GAGVSQTPSNKVTEKGKYVELRCDPISGHTALYWYRQSLGQGPEFLIYFQGTGAADDSGLPNDRFFAVRPEGSVSTLKIQRTERGDSAVYLCASSLFQNTEAFFGQGTRLTVV.

The chain employs TRBV6-5 and TRBJ2-3; 8 positions match TRBD2. Germline CDR1 is MNHEY and CDR2 is SVGAGI. The CDR3 sequence is 18 residues long. V dropped 5 bases and J dropped 3; count of bases not matched to a gene: 16. DNA of the CDR3: TGTGCCAGCAGTCCCCAACGGGGGGGGGCTGGAATTACAGATACGCAGTATTTT. Translation gives CASSPQRGGAGITDTQYF.

This clonotype was seen at least ten times. V gene TRBV6-5 combines with J gene TRBJ2-5, with D possibly TRBD1 on 6 matching bases. In germline, CDR1 is MNHEY, CDR2 SVGAGI. V was pared by 10 bases and J by 4 bases, with 13 bases between. This CDR3 has 12 residues. The CDR3, as DNA: TGTGCCACCAGGGGTGTAGGAGAGACCCAGTACTTC. This sequence encodes CATRGVGETQYF.

A remark on this clonotype: One base away lies a much larger clone, so this may be a sequencing read error. The chain carries TRBV20-1 and TRBJ1-1; tentatively, D is TRBD1 (6 bases). Germline CDR1 and CDR2: DFQATT and SNEGSKA (reference sequence). Trimming removed 2 bases at V and 10 bases at J, with 14 bases between. CDR3 length: 12 amino acids. The CDR3 coding sequence is TGCAGTGCTAGAACTCAGGGGAGTGGAGCTTTCTTT. It specifies CSARTQGSGAFF.

This clonotype was observed a handful of times. V is TRBV4-3 and J is TRBJ2-3; D remains unclear. The CDR3 has 15 amino acids. Germline V gene sequence: CDR1 LGHNA, CDR2 YSLEER. V lost 0 bases and J lost 0, with 7 bases in between. CDR3 loop: CASSQDWGSTDTQYF. The CDR3 DNA reads as TGCGCCAGCAGCCAAGATTGGGGAAGCACAGATACGCAGTATTTT.

The chain recombines TRBV11-1 with TRBJ1-4; possibly TRBD1 for D (5 bases). With 0 bases removed from V and 8 bases from J, the gap between germline ends came to 22 bases. The CDR3 consists of 18 residues. Looked up from germline, CDR1 is SGHAT and CDR2 is FQDESV (reference sequence). CDR3 in amino acids: CASSLASIRQLTKEKLFF. The CDR3 DNA follows: TGTGCCAGCAGCTTAGCGTCGATTAGACAGCTGACGAAGGAAAAACTGTTTTTT.

This clonotype was counted ten times or more. V is TRBV18 and J is TRBJ2-1, with D possibly matching TRBD1 (6 bases). The CDR3 extends over 14 amino acids. Germline CDR1 is KGHSH and CDR2 is LQKENI. V was cut by 8 bases and J by 8 bases, with 19 bases left in between. The CDR3 sequence: CASARGTGRDEQFF. DNA for the CDR3: TGTGCCAGCGCCCGGGGAACAGGGCGCGATGAGCAGTTCTTC.

The chain is built from TRBV7-2 and TRBJ1-2; 9 nucleotides match TRBD1. Germline-derived CDR1 and CDR2 are SGHTA and FQGNSA. V shed 5 bases and J 1 base; nucleotides not matched to a gene: 8. The length of the CDR3 is 16 residues. This CDR3 reads CASSATQGADNYGYTF. CDR3 nucleotides: TGTGCCAGCAGCGCAACACAGGGGGCTGATAACTATGGCTACACCTTC.